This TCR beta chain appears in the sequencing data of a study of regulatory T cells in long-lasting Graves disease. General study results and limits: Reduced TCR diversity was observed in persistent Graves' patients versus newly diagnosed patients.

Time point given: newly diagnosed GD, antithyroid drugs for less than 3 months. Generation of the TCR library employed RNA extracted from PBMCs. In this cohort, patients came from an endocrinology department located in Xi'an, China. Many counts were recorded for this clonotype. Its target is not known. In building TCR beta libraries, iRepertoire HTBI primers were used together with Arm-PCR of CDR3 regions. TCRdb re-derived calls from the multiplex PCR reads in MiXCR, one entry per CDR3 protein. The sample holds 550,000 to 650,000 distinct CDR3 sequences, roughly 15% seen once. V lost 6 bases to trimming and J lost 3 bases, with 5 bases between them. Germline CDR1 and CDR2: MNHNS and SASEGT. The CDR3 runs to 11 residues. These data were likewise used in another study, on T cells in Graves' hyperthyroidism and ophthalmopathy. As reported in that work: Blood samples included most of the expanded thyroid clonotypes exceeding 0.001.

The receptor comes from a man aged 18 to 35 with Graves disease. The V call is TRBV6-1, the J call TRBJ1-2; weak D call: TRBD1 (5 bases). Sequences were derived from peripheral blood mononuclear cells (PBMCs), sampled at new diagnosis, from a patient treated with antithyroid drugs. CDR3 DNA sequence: TGTGCCAGCAGGGGGGACTATGGCTACACCTTC. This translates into CASRGDYGYTF.